This TCR beta chain was profiled in a study of response to subunit inactivated influenza vaccine. TCRdb independently ran MiXCR on the RT-PCR reads; one entry per CDR3 protein. Of hundreds of thousands of distinct CDR3 sequences in the sample, 25% were seen once. Overall study results and limits: There was a suggestion from the authors that each seasonal influenza vaccination recruits few new T cells.

Note on this clonotype: What it recognizes is unknown.

This specimen consisted of CD4+ T cells sorted from PBMCs, obtained 5 to 6 days after vaccination. The receptor comes from a man between 45 and 60 years old who received an inactivated influenza vaccine.

Here the CDR3 reads CASSLADNEQFF. In nucleotides, the CDR3 is TGTGCCAGCAGTTTAGCGGACAATGAGCAGTTCTTC. The gene calls are TRBV12-3 or TRBV12-4 and TRBJ2-1; no firm D call. V was pared by 0 bases and J by 5 bases, with 2 bases between. The CDR3 is 12 residues long.